This record concerns one T cell receptor (beta chain) sequence. The sample is drawn from a study of radiotherapy plus CTLA-4 blockade in lung cancer. Trimming removed 3 bases at V and 9 bases at J, with 14 bases between. CDR3 length: 13 amino acids. Per the germline V gene, CDR1 is MNHEY and CDR2 is SMNVEV (reference sequence). The assay was immunoSEQ multiplex PCR, and TCRdb's table has in-frame clones only and misses some. The sample gives some 110,000 clones, more than 65% of which show up once; 3% to 4% is in the top ten. With ipilimumab providing CTLA-4 blockade, focal radiation was administered to patients who had chemo-refractory metastatic non-small-cell lung cancer.

The source is a human donor with non-small cell lung cancer that progressed on radiotherapy plus ipilimumab. Some clones in this sample may be carry-over from other donors' samples. The sample consisted of peripheral blood, taken from a patient treated with radiotherapy plus ipilimumab. The chain employs TRBV27 and TRBJ1-1; D gene uncertain. The CDR3 DNA is TGTGCCAGCAGTTTTGGGCCATCACTTAAAGCTTTCTTT. Amino acid sequence: CASSFGPSLKAFF.